Each of the 14 T cell receptor beta chains below was sequenced from the same sample in a study of cytomegalovirus exposure and HLA in healthy donors. Primers included in the PCR were 60 Vbeta and 13 Jbeta primers. Here immunoSEQ multiplex PCR was the method, and the copy in TCRdb shows in-frame clones only, minus some. This table has about 140,000 clones, 80% to 90% appearing once. Sequencing was performed on PBMCs. These receptors all come from a woman aged 40 to 50 in good health and CMV-seropositive.

V gene TRBV10-3 combines with J gene TRBJ1-5; 8 bases line up with TRBD1. Germline trimming cut 2 bases from V and 4 bases from J; bases unmatched to any gene: 7. Germline CDR1 is ENHRY and CDR2 is SYGVKD. This CDR3 has 16 residues. CDR3 DNA sequence: TGTGCCATCAGTGAGATAGGGACAGGCCTGAATCAGCCCCAGCATTTT. Encoded protein: CAISEIGTGLNQPQHF.

The V and J genes are TRBV13 and TRBJ2-3; 7 bases align to TRBD2. V shed 4 bases and J 5 bases; nucleotides not matched to a gene: 12. CDR1 and CDR2 from the germline V gene are PRHDT and FYEKMQ (reference sequence). The CDR3 totals 16 residues. This chain's CDR3 is CASSSALGGEKDTQYF. In nucleotides, the CDR3 is TGTGCCAGCAGCTCAGCCCTGGGGGGGGAGAAAGATACGCAGTATTTT. Full variable domain (outside the CDR3, taken from reference TRBV13 and TRBJ2-3): AAGVIQSPRHLIKEKRETATLKCYPIPRHDTVYWYQQGPGQDPQFLISFYEKMQSDKGSIPDRFSAQQFSDYHSELNMSSLELGDSALYFCASSSALGGEKDTQYFGPGTRLTVL.

The chain recombines TRBV5-1 with TRBJ2-7; 7 bases map to TRBD2. The CDR3 totals 15 residues. CDR1 and CDR2 from the germline V gene are SGHRS and YFSETQ. The V gene end was trimmed by 3 bases and the J gene end by 4 bases; junction bases not matched to a gene: 10. The chain's CDR3 is CASSSTDGGTYEQYF. In DNA, the CDR3 is TGCGCCAGCAGCTCGACCGACGGGGGGACGTACGAGCAGTACTTC.

The chain employs TRBV5-1 and TRBJ2-5; D possibly corresponds to TRBD2 (5 bases). The J call may be incorrect, as the DNA end agrees better with TRBJ2-7. The CDR3 is 14 residues long. Germline V gives CDR1 SGHRS, CDR2 YFSETQ. CDR3 nucleotide sequence: TGCGCCAGCAGCTCAGAGGGTGCCACCTACGAGCAGTACTTC. As protein: CASSSEGATYEQYF.

The chain recombines TRBV5-1 with TRBJ2-7, with 8 positions matching TRBD2. The germline gives CDR1 SGHRS, CDR2 YFSETQ. This CDR3 is built from 16 residues. With V trimmed by 4 bases and J by 5 bases, 14 bases remained unmatched. In nucleotides, the CDR3 is TGCGCCAGCAGCCCAGGGGCTGGCGGGAGGCCCGACGAGCAGTACTTC. Its protein product is CASSPGAGGRPDEQYF.

This rearrangement joins TRBV9 to TRBJ1-2; 9 bases agree with TRBD1. Germline values: CDR1 SGDLS, CDR2 YYNGEE. J lost 2 bases, V lost 0 bases, and 8 bases had no gene match. This CDR3 is built from 17 residues. For the CDR3, the DNA is TGTGCCAGCAGCGTAGGGGACAGGGTCGAGGTGAACTATGGCTACACCTTC. Protein product: CASSVGDRVEVNYGYTF.

This clone was counted a single time. The CDR3 DNA follows: TGTGCCAGCACGTCCCGAGGGGACAGGGCGACCCAGTACTTC. This encodes CASTSRGDRATQYF. The chain is built from TRBV25-1 and TRBJ2-5, with 9 bases matching TRBD1. CDR1 is MGHDK and CDR2 is SYGVNS in the germline V gene. V gave up 7 bases and J gave up 7 bases; unmatched junction bases: 10. The CDR3 spans 14 residues.

The CDR3 protein is CAISEDRPTGELFF. In DNA, the CDR3 is TGTGCCATCAGTGAGGACAGGCCCACCGGGGAGCTGTTTTTT. The chain couples TRBV10-3 to TRBJ2-2; D may be TRBD1 (6 bases). Germline V CDR1 and CDR2: ENHRY, SYGVKD. V shed 2 bases and J shed 4 bases, with 8 bases lying between them. This CDR3 contains 14 residues.

The chain is built from TRBV19 and TRBJ2-5, with TRBD1 matching over 7 bases. After removal of 3 bases from V and 5 bases from J, the junction contained 9 bases not matched to a gene. Germline CDR1 and CDR2: LNHDA and SQIVND (reference sequence). The length of the CDR3 is 15 residues. CDR3 coding DNA: TGTGCCAGTAGTATTTTGTCACCGACAGGGGAGACCCAGTACTTC. Its translation is CASSILSPTGETQYF.

The V and J genes are TRBV30 and TRBJ1-5; D unclear. V lost 3 bases to trimming and J lost 2 bases, with 14 bases between them. Looked up from germline, CDR1 is GTSNPN and CDR2 is SVGIG (reference sequence). The CDR3 spans 15 residues. The CDR3 here is CAWREGVRGNQPQHF. The CDR3 DNA is TGTGCCTGGAGGGAGGGCGTGAGGGGCAATCAGCCCCAGCATTTT.

The CDR3 DNA reads TGTGCCAGCAGTTTCGGGACAGTATTACACGTGAATGAGCAGTTCTTC. Its protein is CASSFGTVLHVNEQFF. The J gene is TRBJ2-1, the V gene TRBV28, with 7 bases fitting TRBD1. CDR1 and CDR2 from the germline V gene are MDHEN and SYDVKM. This CDR3 contains 16 residues. The V segment lost 3 bases and the J segment 7 bases; nucleotides outside the gene matches: 12.

As DNA, the CDR3 is TGTGCCAGCTCACCATCCGGGACAGGGGTAAACACTGAAGCTTTCTTT. As protein: CASSPSGTGVNTEAFF. The chain is built from TRBV18 and TRBJ1-1, with TRBD1 matching 10 bases. The V gene end was trimmed by 2 bases and the J gene end by 2 bases; junction bases not matched to a gene: 5. This CDR3 is 16 amino acids long. CDR1 is KGHSH, CDR2 LQKENI, per germline.

The chain has TRBV18 and TRBJ1-6; 7 bases line up with TRBD1. Trimming took 3 bases from V and 10 from J; bases not matched to a gene: 6. Germline CDR1 KGHSH, CDR2 LQKENI. This CDR3 contains 14 residues. CDR3 DNA: TGTGCCAGCTCACCTACAGGGGTACGGTCACCCCTCCACTTT. It specifies CASSPTGVRSPLHF.

This clone occurred a few times. The chain employs TRBV7-8 and TRBJ1-3; D is perhaps TRBD1 (6 bases). V lost 1 base and J 4 bases, leaving 14 bases between the germline ends. Germline CDR1 and CDR2: SGHVS and FQNEAQ. The CDR3 length is 16 residues. CDR3 in DNA: TGTGCCAGCAGCTTAGGTACCCTTGGGACAGGAAACACCATATATTTT. It yields the protein CASSLGTLGTGNTIYF.